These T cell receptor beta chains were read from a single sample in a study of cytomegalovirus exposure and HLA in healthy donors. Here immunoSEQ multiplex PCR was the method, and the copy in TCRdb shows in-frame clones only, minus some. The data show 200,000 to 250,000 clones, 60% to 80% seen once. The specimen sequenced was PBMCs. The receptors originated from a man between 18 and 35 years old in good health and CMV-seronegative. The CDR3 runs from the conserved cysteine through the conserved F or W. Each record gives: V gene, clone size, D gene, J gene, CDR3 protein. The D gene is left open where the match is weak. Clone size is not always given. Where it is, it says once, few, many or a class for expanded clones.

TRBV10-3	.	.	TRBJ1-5	CAISEGLDQPQHF
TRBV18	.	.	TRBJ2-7	CASSPGQGPPYEQYF
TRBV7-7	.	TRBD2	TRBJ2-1	CASSGGTSGNYNEQFF
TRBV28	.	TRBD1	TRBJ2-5	CASSPGQGTETQYF
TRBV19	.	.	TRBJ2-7	CASSSLGAGEQYF
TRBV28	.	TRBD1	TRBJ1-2	CASSLFPGTGDDGYTF
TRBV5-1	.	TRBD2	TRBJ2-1	CASSLEASGKYNEQFF
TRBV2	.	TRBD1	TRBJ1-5	CASGRDRGEQPQHF
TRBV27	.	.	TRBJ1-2	CASSPQPPGSNGYTF
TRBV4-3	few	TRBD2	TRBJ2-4	CASSQDFRGVKNIQYF
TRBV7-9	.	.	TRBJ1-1	CASRAGFSDTEAFF
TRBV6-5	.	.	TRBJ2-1	CASSSLVGTYNEQFF
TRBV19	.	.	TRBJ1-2	CASSIDSDGGYTF
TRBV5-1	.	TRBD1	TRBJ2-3	CASSNYDRDRVGDTQYF
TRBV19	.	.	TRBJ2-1	CASSLWSGGASYNEQFF
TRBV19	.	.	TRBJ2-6	CASSIDQGSGANVLTF
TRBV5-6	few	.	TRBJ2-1	CASSGQDRSEQFF
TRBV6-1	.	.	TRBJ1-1	CASSDLSGWAEAFF
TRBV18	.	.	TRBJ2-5	CASSPAGKETQYF
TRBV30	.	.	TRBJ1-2	CAWSATPGTPLYYGYTF
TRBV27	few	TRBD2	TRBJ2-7	CASSRFTGGAIREQYF
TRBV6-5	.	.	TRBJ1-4	CASSAEGLEKLFF
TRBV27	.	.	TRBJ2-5	CASSSLQETQYF
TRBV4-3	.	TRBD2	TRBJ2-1	CASSHPRRGGSYNEQFF
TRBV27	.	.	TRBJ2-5	CASSLRLETETQYF
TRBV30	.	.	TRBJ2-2	CAWSPRTAGELFF
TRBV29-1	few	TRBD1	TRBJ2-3	CSATDRATDTQYF
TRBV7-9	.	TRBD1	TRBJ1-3	CSSSLVEQLPGQGVPIYF
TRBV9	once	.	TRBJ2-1	CASSPQGEQGGEQFF
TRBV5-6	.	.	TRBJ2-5	CASSFVASGQETQYF
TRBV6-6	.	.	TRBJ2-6	CASSYSGGGAGNVLTF
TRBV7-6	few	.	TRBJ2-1	CASKGGASYNEQFF
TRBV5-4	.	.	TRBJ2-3	CASSRGGSTDTQYF